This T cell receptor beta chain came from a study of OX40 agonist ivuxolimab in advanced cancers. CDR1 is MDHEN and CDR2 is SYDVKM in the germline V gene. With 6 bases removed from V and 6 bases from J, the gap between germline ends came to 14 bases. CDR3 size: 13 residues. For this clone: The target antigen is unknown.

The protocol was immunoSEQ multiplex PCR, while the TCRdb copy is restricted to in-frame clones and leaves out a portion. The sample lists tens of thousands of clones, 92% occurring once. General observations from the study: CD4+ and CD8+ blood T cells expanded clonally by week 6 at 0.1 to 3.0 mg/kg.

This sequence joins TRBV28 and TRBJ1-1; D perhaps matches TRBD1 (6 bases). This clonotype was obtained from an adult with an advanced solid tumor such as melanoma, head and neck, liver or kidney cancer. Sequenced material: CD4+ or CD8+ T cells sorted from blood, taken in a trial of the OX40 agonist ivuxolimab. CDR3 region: CASRDLGGAEAFF. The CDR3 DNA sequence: TGTGCCAGCAGGGATCTGGGGGGCGCTGAAGCTTTCTTT.